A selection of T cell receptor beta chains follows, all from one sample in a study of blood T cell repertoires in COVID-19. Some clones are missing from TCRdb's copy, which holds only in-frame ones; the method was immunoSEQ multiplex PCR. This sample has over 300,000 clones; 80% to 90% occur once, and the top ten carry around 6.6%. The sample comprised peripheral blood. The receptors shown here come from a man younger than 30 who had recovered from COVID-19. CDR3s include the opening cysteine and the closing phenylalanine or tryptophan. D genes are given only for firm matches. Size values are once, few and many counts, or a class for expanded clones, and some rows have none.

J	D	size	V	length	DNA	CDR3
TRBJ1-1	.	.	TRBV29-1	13	TGCAGCGTTGGAGCAGGGGCGAACACTGAAGCTTTCTTT	CSVGAGANTEAFF
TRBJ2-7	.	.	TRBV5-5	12	TGTGCCAGCAGCTTTAGGGGCTACGAGCAGTACTTC	CASSFRGYEQYF
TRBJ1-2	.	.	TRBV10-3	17	TGTGCCATCAGTGACCTGCTCGAACCCGGACCAGGGTCTGGCTACACCTTC	CAISDLLEPGPGSGYTF
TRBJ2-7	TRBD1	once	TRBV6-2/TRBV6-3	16	TGTGCCAGCAGTTACTGGGCCCAGGGGGCTTCCTACGAGCAGTACTTC	CASSYWAQGASYEQYF
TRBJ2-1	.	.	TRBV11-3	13	TGTGCCAGCAGCTTAGATTCTTACAATGAGCAGTTCTTC	CASSLDSYNEQFF
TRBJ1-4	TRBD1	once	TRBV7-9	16	TGTGCCAGCAGCTTGGACCCGGGACAGGGAAATGAAAAACTGTTTTTT	CASSLDPGQGNEKLFF
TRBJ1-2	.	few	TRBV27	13	TGTGCCAGCTCACTATCAGGGTACCATGGCTACACCTTC	CASSLSGYHGYTF
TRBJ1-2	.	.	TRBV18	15	TGTGCCAGCTCACCAGGTGGGGGGGTCGGCTATGGCTACACCTTC	CASSPGGGVGYGYTF
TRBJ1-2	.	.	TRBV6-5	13	TGTGCCAGCAGTTACGACAGGATCTATGGCTACACCTTC	CASSYDRIYGYTF
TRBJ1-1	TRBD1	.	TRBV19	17	TGTGCCAGTAGTATAGGGGGCAGGGGGCGATCCTGGCCTGAAGCTTTCTTT	CASSIGGRGRSWPEAFF
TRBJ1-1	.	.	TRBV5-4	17	TGTGCCAGCAGCCCGATCCGGGGGTGGACGGAGAACACTGAAGCTTTCTTT	CASSPIRGWTENTEAFF
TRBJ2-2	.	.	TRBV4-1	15	TGCGCCAGCAGCCAACTCGGTGAGAACACCGGGGAGCTGTTTTTT	CASSQLGENTGELFF
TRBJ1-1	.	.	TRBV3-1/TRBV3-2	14	TGTGCCAGCAGCCATCGCGACATGAACACTGAAGCTTTCTTT	CASSHRDMNTEAFF
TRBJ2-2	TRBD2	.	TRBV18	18	TGTGCCAGCTCACCACCGGGAGGGACTAGCGGGAACACCGGGGAGCTGTTTTTT	CASSPPGGTSGNTGELFF
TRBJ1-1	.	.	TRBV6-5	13	TGTGCCAGCAGTTACTCCCCCAGGCTGGAAGCTTTCTTT	CASSYSPRLEAFF
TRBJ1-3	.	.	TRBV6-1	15	TGTGCCAGCAGTGACGCGGGGAACATTGGAAACACCATATATTTT	CASSDAGNIGNTIYF
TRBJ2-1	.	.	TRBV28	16	TGTGCCAGCAGTTTATTACTCCACAGCTCCTACAATGAGCAGTTCTTC	CASSLLLHSSYNEQFF
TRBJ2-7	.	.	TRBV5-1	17	TGCGCCAGCAGCTTTGAGCCCGCAGGGGCACCGACCTACGAGCAGTACTTC	CASSFEPAGAPTYEQYF
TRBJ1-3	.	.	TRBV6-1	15	TGTGCCAGCAGTGAAGCGCAGGAGGGAGGAAACACCATATATTTT	CASSEAQEGGNTIYF
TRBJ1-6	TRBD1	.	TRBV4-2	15	TGTGCCAGCAGCCGATCGGGACAGGGGGACTCACCCCTCCACTTT	CASSRSGQGDSPLHF
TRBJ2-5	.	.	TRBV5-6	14	TGTGCCAGCAGCTCGGCGGGTAGGAGAGAGACCCAGTACTTC	CASSSAGRRETQYF
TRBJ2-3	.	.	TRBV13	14	TGTGCCAGCAGCCCCCTAGCCCACACAGATACGCAGTATTTT	CASSPLAHTDTQYF
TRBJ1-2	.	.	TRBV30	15	TGTGCCTGCGAAATCGGGACTTTAGCTAACTATGGCTACACCTTC	CACEIGTLANYGYTF
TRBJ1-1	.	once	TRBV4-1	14	TGCGCCAGCAGCCAACAGACAGTTAACACTGAAGCTTTCTTT	CASSQQTVNTEAFF
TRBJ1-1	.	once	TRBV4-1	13	TGCGCCAGCAGCTTCCAGGGGAGCTCTGAAGCTTTCTTT	CASSFQGSSEAFF
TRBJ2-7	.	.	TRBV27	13	TGTGCCAGCAGTTTTTCAGGGTCCTACGAGCAGTACTTC	CASSFSGSYEQYF
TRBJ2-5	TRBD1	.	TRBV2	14	TGTGCCAGCAGTCTTCGACAGGGCCAAGAGACCCAGTACTTC	CASSLRQGQETQYF
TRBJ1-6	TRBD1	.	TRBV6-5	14	TGTGCCAGCAGTAATAGACAGGGAAATTCACCCCTCCACTTT	CASSNRQGNSPLHF
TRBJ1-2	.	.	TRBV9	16	TGTGCCAGCAGCCCGAACTACAGGGAATATGGCTATGGCTACACCTTC	CASSPNYREYGYGYTF
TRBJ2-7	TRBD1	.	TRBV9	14	TGTGCCAGCAGCCCTACAGGGGGACCCTACGAGCAGTACTTC	CASSPTGGPYEQYF
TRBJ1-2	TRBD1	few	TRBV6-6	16	TGTGCCAGCAGTTACTCGTCGACAGGGTCCTTCGAAGGCTACACCTTC	CASSYSSTGSFEGYTF
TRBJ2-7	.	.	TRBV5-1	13	TGCGCCAGCAGTGTGACAGCCAGCTACGAGCAGTACTTC	CASSVTASYEQYF
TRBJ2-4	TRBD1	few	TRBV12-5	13	TGTGCTAGTGGTTCGGGGACAGGGAACATTCAGTACTTC	CASGSGTGNIQYF